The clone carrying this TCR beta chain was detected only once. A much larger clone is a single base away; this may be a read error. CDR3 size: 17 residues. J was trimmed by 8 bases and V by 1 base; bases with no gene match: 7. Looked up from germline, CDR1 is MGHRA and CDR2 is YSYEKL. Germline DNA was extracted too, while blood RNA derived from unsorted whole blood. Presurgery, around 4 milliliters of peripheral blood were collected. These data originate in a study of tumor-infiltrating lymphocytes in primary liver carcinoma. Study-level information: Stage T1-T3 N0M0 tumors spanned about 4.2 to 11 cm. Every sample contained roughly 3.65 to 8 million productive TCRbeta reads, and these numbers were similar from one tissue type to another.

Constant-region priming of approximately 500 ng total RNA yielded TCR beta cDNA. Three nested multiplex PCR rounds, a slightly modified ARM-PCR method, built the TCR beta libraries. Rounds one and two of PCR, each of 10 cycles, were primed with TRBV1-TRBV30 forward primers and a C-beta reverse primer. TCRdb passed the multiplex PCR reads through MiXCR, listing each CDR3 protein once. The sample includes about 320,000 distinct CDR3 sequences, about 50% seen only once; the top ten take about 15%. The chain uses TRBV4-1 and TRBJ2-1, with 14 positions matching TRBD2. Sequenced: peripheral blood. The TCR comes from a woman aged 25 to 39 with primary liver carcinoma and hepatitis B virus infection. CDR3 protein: CASSQVTSGRALYEQFF. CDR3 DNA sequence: TGCGCCAGCAGCCAAGTGACTAGCGGGAGGGCCCTATATGAGCAGTTCTTC.